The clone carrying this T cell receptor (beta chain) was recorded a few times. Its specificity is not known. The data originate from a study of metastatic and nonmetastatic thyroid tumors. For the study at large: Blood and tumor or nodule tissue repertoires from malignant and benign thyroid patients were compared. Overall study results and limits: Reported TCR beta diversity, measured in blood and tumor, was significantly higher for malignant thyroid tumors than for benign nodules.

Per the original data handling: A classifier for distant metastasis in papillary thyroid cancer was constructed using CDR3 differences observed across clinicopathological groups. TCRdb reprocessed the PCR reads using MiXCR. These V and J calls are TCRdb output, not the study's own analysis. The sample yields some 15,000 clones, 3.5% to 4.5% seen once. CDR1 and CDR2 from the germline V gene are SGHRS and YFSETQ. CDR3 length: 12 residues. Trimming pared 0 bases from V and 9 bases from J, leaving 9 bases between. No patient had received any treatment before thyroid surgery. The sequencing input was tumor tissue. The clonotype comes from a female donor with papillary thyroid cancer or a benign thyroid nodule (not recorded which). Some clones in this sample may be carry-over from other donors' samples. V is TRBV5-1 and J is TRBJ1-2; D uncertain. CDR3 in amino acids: CASSLDRVRYTF. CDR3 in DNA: TGCGCCAGCAGCTTGGATAGAGTTCGCTACACCTTC.